The 8 T cell receptor beta chains below all came from one sample that was sequenced in a study of T cells after yellow fever vaccination. Using its own MiXCR run on the 5' RACE reads, TCRdb lists one record per CDR3 protein. The sample lists around 400,000 distinct CDR3 sequences; 9.5% to 13% were seen once. Sequenced here: PBMCs, sampled on the day of the first yellow fever vaccination. These receptors all come from a man younger than 30 who received the YFV17D yellow fever vaccine.

This clonotype was counted between two and nine times. V gene TRBV4-3 combines with J gene TRBJ1-2; tentatively, D is TRBD1 (5 bases). Trimming cost V 5 bases and J 6 bases, with 13 bases left between them. CDR3 size: 13 residues. Germline assignment: CDR1 LGHNA and CDR2 YSLEER. The CDR3 region has the DNA TGCGCCAGCAGCGTGGGATGGGGGGATGGCTACACCTTC. It codes for CASSVGWGDGYTF.

This clonotype was recorded a few times. This chain uses TRBV6-1 with TRBJ1-6, with D hard to call. Trimming stripped 6 bases from V and 2 bases from J, with 14 bases between. Germline CDR1 reads MNHNS; CDR2 reads SASEGT. The CDR3 has 16 residues. In DNA form, the CDR3 reads TGTGCCAGCAGGCTGGACGTGTGGGCCTATAATTCACCCCTCCACTTT. Amino acids: CASRLDVWAYNSPLHF.

This clonotype appeared a few times. This sequence joins TRBV5-4 and TRBJ2-5; 10 nucleotides match TRBD2. V lost 4 bases, J lost 1 base, and 7 bases stayed unmatched. This CDR3 has 16 residues. Germline lookup yields CDR1 SGHNT and CDR2 YYREEE (reference sequence). CDR3 sequence: CASSPGQRGGQETQYF. The DNA of the CDR3 is TGTGCCAGCAGCCCGGGACAGCGGGGGGGCCAAGAGACCCAGTACTTC.

This clonotype was seen ten or more times. J is TRBJ2-7 and V is TRBV10-3; D perhaps matches TRBD2 (6 bases). Germline-derived CDR1 and CDR2 are ENHRY and SYGVKD. Trimming removed 10 bases at V and 3 bases at J, with 10 bases between. There are 11 residues in the CDR3. In DNA, the CDR3 is TGTGCCACGAGGGACTTCTACGAGCAGTACGTC. This encodes CATRDFYEQYV.

CDR3 sequence (DNA): TGCGCCAGCAGTTGGGATCCGGGCGGTTCCACCGGGGAGCTGTTTTTT. It is translated as CASSWDPGGSTGELFF. The chain has TRBV5-1 and TRBJ2-2; D is unresolved. V lost 5 bases to trimming and J lost 4 bases, with 18 bases between them. The CDR3 is 16 amino acids. In germline, CDR1 is SGHRS, CDR2 YFSETQ.

This clonotype was detected many times. The chain employs TRBV20-1 and TRBJ1-2; D is unresolved. V dropped 1 base and J dropped 0 bases, with 6 bases sitting between them. This CDR3 region has 13 residues. Germline values: CDR1 DFQATT, CDR2 SNEGSKA (reference sequence). The CDR3 DNA reads TGCAGTGCTAGAGGCCAGACTAACTATGGCTACACCTTC. Translation gives CSARGQTNYGYTF.

This clonotype was observed at least ten times. The chain uses TRBV7-9 and TRBJ2-5; no definite D call. The germline V and J ends were trimmed by 5 bases and 2 bases, with 9 bases remaining between them. Germline assignment: CDR1 SEHNR and CDR2 FQNEAQ (reference sequence). The CDR3 totals 13 residues. CDR3 loop: CASSRGTQETQYF. As DNA, the CDR3 is TGTGCCAGCAGCAGAGGTACACAAGAGACCCAGTACTTC.

This clonotype was detected a few times. The chain recombines TRBV24-1 with TRBJ2-2; tentative D call: TRBD2 (6 bases). The CDR3 length is 13 residues. V was cut by 9 bases and J by 2 bases, with 9 bases left in between. Germline CDR1 KGHDR, CDR2 SFDVKD. CDR3 sequence (DNA): TGTGCCACCGGGGAGGACAACACCGGGGAGCTGTTTTTT. Encoded protein: CATGEDNTGELFF.